This record covers a single T cell receptor (beta chain). This specimen comes from a study of OX40 agonist ivuxolimab in advanced cancers. On the study more broadly: Every patient in dose escalation had hepatocellular carcinoma, melanoma, renal cell or head and neck cancer. One hepatocellular carcinoma and a couple of cutaneous melanoma patients partially responded.

The V gene's germline CDR1 is SGDLS and CDR2 YYNGEE. V was pared by 3 bases and J by 9 bases, with 13 bases between. CDR3 length: 13 amino acids. Measured with immunoSEQ multiplex PCR; TCRdb has only the in-frame clones, and not every one. The sample records 65,000 to 85,000 clones, around 93% being singletons. The TCR comes from an adult with an advanced solid tumor such as melanoma, head and neck, liver or kidney cancer. The source was CD4+ or CD8+ T cells sorted from blood, collected in a trial of the OX40 agonist ivuxolimab. The genes are TRBV9 and TRBJ2-1; the D gene is possibly TRBD1 (6 bases). DNA for the CDR3: TGTGCCAGCAGCGCGTCAGGGGCCTCTGAGCAGTTCTTC. As protein: CASSASGASEQFF.